The source of this T cell receptor (beta chain) is a study of T-cell reconstitution after alpha-beta-depleted transplantation in children listed by TCRdb under 2016. Some background on the complete study: T-cell immune reconstitution after TCRalphabeta/CD19-depleted allogeneic hematopoietic cell transplantation in children was quantitatively tracked in the study by means of TCR repertoire profiling.

Receptors were amplified or captured by PCR. The reads were generated on an Illumina HiSeq 2500. Molecular barcoding was employed in the preparation of TCR libraries, with unique molecular identifiers being used to normalize TCRbeta repertoire quantification. The public sequencing data were trimmed at Q25 with fastp and processed into clonotypes with MiXCR by TCRdb, which kept only in-frame beta chains. CDR3 protein sequences are deduplicated, and each keeps its most common genes and DNA. This sample has over 70,000 distinct CDR3 sequences in its table, and roughly 8.3% of those were observed once. The top ten hold over 6% of the sample. The germline V gene sets CDR1 to ENHRY and CDR2 to SYGVKD. V trim: 7 bases; J trim: 1 base; unmatched bases: 17. The CDR3 contains 18 residues, cysteine and phenylalanine counted. Only the CDR3 DNA is retained, 54 bases long and in frame from the first base. This clonotype occurred many times. No antigen is known for it. Base qualities are not recorded, but no much larger clone differs from it by a single base.

Sequenced material: PBMCs from the stem cell graft donor, taken from the stem cell graft. The sequence joins TRBV10-3 to TRBJ1-2; the junction holds 8 bases that match TRBD1. The sequence was collected from a human donor who donated a stem cell graft to a child with congenital amegakaryocytic thrombocytopenia. Here the CDR3 is given as CAITPGLDRALLNYGYTF. The DNA reads as follows: TGTGCCATCACCCCGGGGTTGGACAGGGCCCTACTTAACTATGGCTACACCTTC.